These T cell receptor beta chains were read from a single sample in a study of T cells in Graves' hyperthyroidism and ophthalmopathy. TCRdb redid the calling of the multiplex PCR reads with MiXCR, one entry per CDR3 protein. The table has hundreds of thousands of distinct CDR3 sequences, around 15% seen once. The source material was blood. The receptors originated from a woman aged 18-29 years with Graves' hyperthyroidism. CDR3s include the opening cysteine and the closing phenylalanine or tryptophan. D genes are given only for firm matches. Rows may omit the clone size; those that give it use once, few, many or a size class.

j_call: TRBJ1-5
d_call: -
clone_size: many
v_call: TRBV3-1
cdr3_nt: TGTGCCAGCAGCCCCGGCCAATTCACGCATCAGCCCCAGCATTTT
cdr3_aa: CASSPGQFTHQPQHF

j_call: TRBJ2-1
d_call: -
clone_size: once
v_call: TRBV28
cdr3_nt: TGTGCCAGCAGTTTCCCACAATTCTACAATGAGCAGTTCTTC
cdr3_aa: CASSFPQFYNEQFF

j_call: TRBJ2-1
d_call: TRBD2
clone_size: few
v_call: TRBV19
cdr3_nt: TGTGCCAGTAGTCCCAGACTAGCGGGAGGGCCCTCCTACAATGAGCAGTTCTTC
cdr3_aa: CASSPRLAGGPSYNEQFF

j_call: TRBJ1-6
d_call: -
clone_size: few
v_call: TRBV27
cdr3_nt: TGTGCCAGCAGTTTAGGACCGAGAAATAATTCACCCCTCCACTTT
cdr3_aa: CASSLGPRNNSPLHF

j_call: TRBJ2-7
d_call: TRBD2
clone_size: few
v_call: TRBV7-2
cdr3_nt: TGTGCCAGCAGCTTAGATCATGCTAGCGGGATCTGGGAGCAGTACTTC
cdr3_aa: CASSLDHASGIWEQYF

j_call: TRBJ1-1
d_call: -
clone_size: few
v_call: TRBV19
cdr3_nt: TGTGCCAGTACTTTACACGTGAACACTGAAGCTTTCTTT
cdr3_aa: CASTLHVNTEAFF

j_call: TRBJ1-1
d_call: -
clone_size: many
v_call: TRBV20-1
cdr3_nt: TGCAGTGCTAGAGATCGGGTTAAATCTAGGACTGAAGCTTTCTTT
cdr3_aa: CSARDRVKSRTEAFF

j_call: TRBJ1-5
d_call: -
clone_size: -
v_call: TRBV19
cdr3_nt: TGTGCCAGTAGTATGGGAGGGTTTACTCAGCCCCAGCATTTT
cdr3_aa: CASSMGGFTQPQHF

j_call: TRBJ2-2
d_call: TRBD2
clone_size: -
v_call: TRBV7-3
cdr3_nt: TGTGCCAGCAGCAAGACTAGCGGGAGTTCAACCGGGGAGCTGTTTTTT
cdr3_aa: CASSKTSGSSTGELFF

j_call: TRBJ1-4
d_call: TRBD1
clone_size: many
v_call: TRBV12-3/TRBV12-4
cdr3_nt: TGTGCCAGCAGTGCAGGAGAGGGGGCGGAAAAACTGTTTTTT
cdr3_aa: CASSAGEGAEKLFF

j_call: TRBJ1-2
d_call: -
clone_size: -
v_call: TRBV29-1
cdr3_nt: TGCAGCGTTGAAGCCTCTCGGCGCGGACAGTCTTATGGCTACACCTTC
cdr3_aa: CSVEASRRGQSYGYTF

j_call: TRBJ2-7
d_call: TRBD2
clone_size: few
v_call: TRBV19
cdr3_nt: TGTGCCAGTAGTGGCTGGGGGGGATCGTCCTACGAGCAGTACTTC
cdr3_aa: CASSGWGGSSYEQYF

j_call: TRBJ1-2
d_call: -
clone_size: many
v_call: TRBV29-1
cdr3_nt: TGCAGCGTTGAAGATGTCCGGACTATTGGAGGCTACACCTTC
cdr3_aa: CSVEDVRTIGGYTF

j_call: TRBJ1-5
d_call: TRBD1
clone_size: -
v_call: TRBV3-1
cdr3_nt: TGTGCCAGCAGCCGGACAGGGAACAGGGATCAGCCCCAGCATTTT
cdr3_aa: CASSRTGNRDQPQHF

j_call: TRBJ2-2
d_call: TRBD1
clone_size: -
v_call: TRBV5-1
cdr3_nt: TGCGCCAGCAGCGGGACAGGGAACGGGGAGCTGTTTTTT
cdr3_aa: CASSGTGNGELFF

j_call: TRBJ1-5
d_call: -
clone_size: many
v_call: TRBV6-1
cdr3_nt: TGTGCCAGCAGTGAGCGAGGGTTTGGCAATCAGCCCCAGCATTTT
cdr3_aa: CASSERGFGNQPQHF

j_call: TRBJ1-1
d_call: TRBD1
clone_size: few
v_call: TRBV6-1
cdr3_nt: TGTGCCAGCAGTATGGACAGGGGCCTTGAAGCTTTCTTT
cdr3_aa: CASSMDRGLEAFF

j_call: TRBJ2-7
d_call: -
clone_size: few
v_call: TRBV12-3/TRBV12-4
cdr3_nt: TGTGCCAGCACCTTAGGCCACTACGAGCAGTACTTC
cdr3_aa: CASTLGHYEQYF

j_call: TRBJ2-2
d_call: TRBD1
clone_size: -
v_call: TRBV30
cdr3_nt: TGTGCCTCCACCCGGGCAGGGGGTTCCGGGGAGCTGTTTTTT
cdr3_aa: CASTRAGGSGELFF

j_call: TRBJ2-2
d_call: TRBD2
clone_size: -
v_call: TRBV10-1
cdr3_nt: TGCGCCAGCAGTGGAACTTATGGACTAGCGGGAGGTACCGGGGAGCTGTTTTTT
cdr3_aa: CASSGTYGLAGGTGELFF

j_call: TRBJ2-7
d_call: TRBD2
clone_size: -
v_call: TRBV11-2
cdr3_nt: TGTGCCAGCACCGGGACTAGCGGAGTCGAGCAGTACTTC
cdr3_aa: CASTGTSGVEQYF

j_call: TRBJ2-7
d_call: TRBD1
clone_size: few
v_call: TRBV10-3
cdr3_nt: TGTGCCATCAGTGTCCGGGACAGGCCTTCCTACGAGCAGTACTTC
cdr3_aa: CAISVRDRPSYEQYF

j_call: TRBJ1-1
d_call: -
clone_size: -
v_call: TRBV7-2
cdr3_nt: TGTGCCAGCAGCCCGTGGGTAGGGACTGAAGCTTTCTTT
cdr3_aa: CASSPWVGTEAFF

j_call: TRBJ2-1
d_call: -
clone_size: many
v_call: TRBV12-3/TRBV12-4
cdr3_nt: TGTGCCACTTTCCTCTACAATGAGCAGTTCTTC
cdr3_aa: CATFLYNEQFF

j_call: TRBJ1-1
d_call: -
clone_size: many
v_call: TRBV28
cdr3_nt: TGTGCCAGCAGGGAAACAGCCCCTCTGCGGACTGAAGCTTTCTTT
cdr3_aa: CASRETAPLRTEAFF

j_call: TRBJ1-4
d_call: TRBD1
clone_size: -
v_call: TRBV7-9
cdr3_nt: TGTGCCAGCAGTCAGAGGTCCGGGACAGGGGTGGAACTGTTTTTT
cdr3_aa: CASSQRSGTGVELFF

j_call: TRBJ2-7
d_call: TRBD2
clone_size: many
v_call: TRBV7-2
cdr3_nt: TGTGCCAGCACCAAACTAGCGGGAGCCCACCACGAGCAGTACTTC
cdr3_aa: CASTKLAGAHHEQYF

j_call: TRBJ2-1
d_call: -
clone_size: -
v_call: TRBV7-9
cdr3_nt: TGTGCCAGCAGCTTACGGTGGGGGCAGAAGTCCTACAATGAGCAGTTCTTC
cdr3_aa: CASSLRWGQKSYNEQFF

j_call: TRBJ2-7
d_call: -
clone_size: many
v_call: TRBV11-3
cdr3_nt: TGTGCCAGCAGCCCTGGACGGACCTACGAGCAGTACTTC
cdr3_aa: CASSPGRTYEQYF